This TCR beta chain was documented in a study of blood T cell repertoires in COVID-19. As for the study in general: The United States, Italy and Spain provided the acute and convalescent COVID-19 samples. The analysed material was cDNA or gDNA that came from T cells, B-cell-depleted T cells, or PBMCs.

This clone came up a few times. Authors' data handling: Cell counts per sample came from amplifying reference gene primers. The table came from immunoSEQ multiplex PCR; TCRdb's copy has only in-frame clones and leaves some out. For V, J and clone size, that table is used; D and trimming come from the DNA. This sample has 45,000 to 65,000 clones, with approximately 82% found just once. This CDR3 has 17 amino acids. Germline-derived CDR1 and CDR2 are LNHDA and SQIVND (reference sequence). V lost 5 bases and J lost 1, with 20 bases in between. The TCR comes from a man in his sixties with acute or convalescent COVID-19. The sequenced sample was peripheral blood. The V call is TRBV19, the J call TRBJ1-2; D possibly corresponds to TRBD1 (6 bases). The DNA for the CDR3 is TGTGCCAGTAGTGTCTCCGGACAGCCTTTACTTAACTATGGCTACACCTTC. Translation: CASSVSGQPLLNYGYTF.